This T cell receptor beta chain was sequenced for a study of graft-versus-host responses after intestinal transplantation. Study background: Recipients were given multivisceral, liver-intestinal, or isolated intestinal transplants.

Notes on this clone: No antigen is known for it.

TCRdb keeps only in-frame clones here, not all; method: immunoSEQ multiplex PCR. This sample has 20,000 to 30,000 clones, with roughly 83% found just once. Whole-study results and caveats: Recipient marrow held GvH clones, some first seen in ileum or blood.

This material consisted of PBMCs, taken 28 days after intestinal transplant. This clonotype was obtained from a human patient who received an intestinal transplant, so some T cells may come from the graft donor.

CDR3 amino acids: CASSEKENTEAFF. The CDR3 DNA reads as TGTGCCAGCAGTGAGAAGGAGAACACTGAAGCTTTCTTT. This rearrangement joins TRBV6-1 to TRBJ1-1; no firm D call. The V and J ends lost 3 bases and 1 base respectively, with 6 bases between them. The germline V gene encodes CDR1 MNHNS and CDR2 SASEGT. This CDR3 has 13 residues.